These 16 T cell receptor beta chains share one sample of origin, sequenced in a study of blood T cell repertoires in COVID-19. The repertoire was sequenced with immunoSEQ multiplex PCR; TCRdb's copy has only in-frame clones and lacks some. The table lists nearly 200,000 clones, roughly 90% of them singletons, with about 8.1% in the top ten. Sequenced sample: PBMCs or T cells enriched from blood (not recorded which). All receptors come from a woman aged 18 to 35 who had recovered from COVID-19.

The gene calls are TRBV7-9 and TRBJ1-1; tentatively, D is TRBD1 (6 bases). This CDR3 region has 14 residues. Trimming stripped 5 bases from V and 4 bases from J, with 14 bases between. In germline, CDR1 is SEHNR, CDR2 FQNEAQ (reference sequence). The CDR3 spells CASSQNRELTEAFF. The DNA of the CDR3 is TGTGCCAGCAGCCAAAACAGGGAGCTCACTGAAGCTTTCTTT.

This rearrangement joins TRBV24-1 to TRBJ1-1; the D is unclear. CDR3 length: 13 amino acids. The V and J ends lost 7 bases and 0 bases respectively, with 8 bases between them. Germline assignment: CDR1 KGHDR and CDR2 SFDVKD. CDR3 region: CATRLDMNTEAFF. The CDR3 region has the DNA TGTGCCACCAGACTTGACATGAACACTGAAGCTTTCTTT.

In DNA, the CDR3 is TGTGCCAGCAGTGCAGCGGGACAGGCATTCAGCTCTGGGGCCAACGTCCTGACTTTC. Translation gives CASSAAGQAFSSGANVLTF. The chain couples TRBV9 to TRBJ2-6, with D possibly being TRBD1 (8 bases). The CDR3 is 19 amino acids. Germline CDR1 is SGDLS and CDR2 is YYNGEE. Trimming took off 5 bases at V and 0 bases at J, with 21 bases between the two ends.

This clone was found a few times. The same CDR3 is also encoded by other DNA sequences in this sample. This chain links TRBV27 with TRBJ2-5, with D uncertain. Germline V gene lookup returns CDR1 MNHEY and CDR2 SMNVEV (reference sequence). V was clipped by 0 bases and J by 5 bases, with 13 bases between them. This CDR3 contains 15 residues. The CDR3 region has the DNA TGTGCCAGCAGTTTATCCCCTGGGCTTAGGGAGACCCAGTACTTC. It translates to CASSLSPGLRETQYF.

The rearrangement joins TRBV27 to TRBJ1-2; no clear D gene. The CDR3 contains 13 residues. Germline V gene sequence: CDR1 MNHEY, CDR2 SMNVEV (reference sequence). The V and J ends lost 6 bases and 4 bases respectively, with 12 bases between them. The CDR3 reads CASSSSDLYGYTF. CDR3 in DNA: TGTGCCAGCAGCTCGAGTGATCTCTATGGCTACACCTTC.

The chain employs TRBV9 and TRBJ1-3; the D gene is possibly TRBD1 (6 bases). V gave up 2 bases and J gave up 4 bases, with 10 bases separating them. The CDR3 spans 14 residues. The germline CDR1 and CDR2 sequences are SGDLS and YYNGEE. CDR3 protein: CASSVGDTGNTIYF. CDR3 bases: TGTGCCAGCAGCGTCGGGGACACGGGAAACACCATATATTTT.

The chain recombines TRBV18 with TRBJ1-3; D uncertain. V shed 1 base and J shed 8 bases, with 6 bases lying between them. The CDR3 spans 12 residues. Germline CDR1 and CDR2: KGHSH and LQKENI. As DNA, the CDR3 is TGTGCCAGCTCACCACTATCGGACACCATATATTTT. Protein: CASSPLSDTIYF.

The V call is TRBV18, the J call TRBJ1-1; D is unclear. This CDR3 spans 15 amino acids. V was cut by 5 bases and J by 2 bases, with 15 bases left in between. In germline, CDR1 is KGHSH, CDR2 LQKENI. CDR3 protein: CASSTGIQTNTEAFF. The CDR3 DNA reads as TGTGCCAGCTCAACGGGGATCCAGACAAACACTGAAGCTTTCTTT. Drawing the rest from reference TRBV18 and TRBJ1-1, the complete variable domain is NAGVMQNPRHLVRRRGQEARLRCSPMKGHSHVYWYRQLPEEGLKFMVYLQKENIIDESGMPKERFSAEFPKEGPSILRIQQVVRGDSAAYFCASSTGIQTNTEAFFGQGTRLTVV.

This clone was counted once. The gene calls are TRBV2 and TRBJ1-5; D is ambiguous. Looked up from germline, CDR1 is SNHLY and CDR2 is FYNNEI. CDR3 length: 14 amino acids. The V and J ends lost 6 bases and 2 bases respectively, with 11 bases between them. The CDR3 nucleotides read TGTGCCAGCAGCGCCTATATGGGCAATCAGCCCCAGCATTTT. Protein sequence: CASSAYMGNQPQHF. The full variable domain, rest sourced from reference TRBV2 and TRBJ1-5, is EPEVTQTPSHQVTQMGQEVILRCVPISNHLYFYWYRQILGQKVEFLVSFYNNEISEKSEIFDDQFSVERPDGSNFTLKIRSTKLEDSAMYFCASSAYMGNQPQHFGDGTRLSIL.

This chain joins TRBV11-2 and TRBJ2-5; possible D gene TRBD2, 6 bases. The CDR3 covers 15 residues. Germline V lookup: CDR1 SGHAT, CDR2 FQNNGV. V lost 5 bases and J lost 5, with 18 bases in between. For the CDR3, the DNA is TGTGCCAGCAGCCCGGGACTGGGCTCTGTGGAGACCCAGTACTTC. Its protein product is CASSPGLGSVETQYF.

This chain uses TRBV30 with TRBJ1-1; 8 bases fit TRBD1. CDR3 size: 14 residues. V lost 1 base to trimming and J lost 6 bases; unmatched junction nucleotides: 7. Germline lookup yields CDR1 GTSNPN and CDR2 SVGIG (reference sequence). Here the CDR3 reads CAWSAPTGVPEAFF. DNA for the CDR3: TGTGCCTGGAGTGCCCCGACAGGGGTCCCTGAAGCTTTCTTT.

The chain employs TRBV29-1 and TRBJ1-2, with 8 bases identical to TRBD1. The CDR3 length is 13 residues. Germline V lookup: CDR1 SQVTM, CDR2 ANQGSEA. Losses at the gene ends were 4 bases for V and 5 bases for J; bases not matched to a gene: 6. In nucleotides, the CDR3 is TGCAGCGTTGCCCCAGGGGGCGGATATGGCTACACCTTC. This translates into CSVAPGGGYGYTF.

The CDR3 reads CASSTDRGLEFF. CDR3 nucleotide sequence: TGTGCCAGTAGTACGGACAGGGGGCTGGAGTTCTTC. The genes are TRBV19 and TRBJ2-1; 11 bases fit TRBD1. After removal of 4 bases from V and 14 bases from J, the junction contained 4 bases not matched to a gene. CDR1 is LNHDA, CDR2 SQIVND, per germline (reference sequence). This CDR3 region has 12 residues.

The chain recombines TRBV5-1 with TRBJ2-1; D possibly corresponds to TRBD1 (5 bases). CDR1 is SGHRS and CDR2 is YFSETQ in the germline V gene. This CDR3 contains 17 residues. Trimming left V 4 bases short and J 2 bases short, with 19 bases between. The CDR3 loop reads CASSIRTSGLTYNEQFF. In nucleotides, the CDR3 is TGCGCCAGCAGCATCCGGACCTCAGGGCTGACCTACAATGAGCAGTTCTTC.

The gene calls are TRBV24-1 and TRBJ2-1, with 10 bases fitting TRBD2. V trimming: 3 bases; J trimming: 8 bases; junction bases outside the gene matches: 6. This CDR3 contains 15 residues. The germline CDR1 and CDR2 sequences are KGHDR and SFDVKD. The CDR3 region has the DNA TGTGCCACCAGTGATAACAGCGGGGGGGATCATGAGCAGTTCTTC. It codes for CATSDNSGGDHEQFF.

The chain is built from TRBV5-1 and TRBJ2-5; the D is unclear. This CDR3 is 12 amino acids long. Deletions cut 5 bases from V and 5 bases from J, with 10 bases between. Germline CDR1 reads SGHRS; CDR2 reads YFSETQ. CDR3 nucleotide sequence: TGCGCCAGCAGACTGGGCCGGGAGACCCAGTACTTC. This encodes CASRLGRETQYF.